The 4 T cell receptor beta chains given below trace back to one sample, sequenced in a study of cytomegalovirus exposure and HLA in healthy donors. A multiplex PCR was run with 60 Vbeta primers and 13 Jbeta primers. Produced via immunoSEQ multiplex PCR; TCRdb's table is partial and in-frame only. Here the sample spans nearly 110,000 clones, approximately 70% being singletons. The sample taken for sequencing was PBMCs. The receptor source for this set is a boy aged 5-17 years in good health and CMV-seronegative.

This clone was seen a handful of times. The gene calls are TRBV2 and TRBJ1-1, with TRBD1 identical over 7 bases. This CDR3 spans 13 amino acids. J gave up 2 bases and V 6 bases, and 3 bases lay outside the gene matches. Germline V gives CDR1 SNHLY, CDR2 FYNNEI. The DNA of the CDR3 is TGTGCCAGCAGGGGACAGACCAACACTGAAGCTTTCTTT. Translation: CASRGQTNTEAFF.

The chain is built from TRBV20-1 and TRBJ1-1, with a possible D match to TRBD1 (5 bases). Germline V gene lookup returns CDR1 DFQATT and CDR2 SNEGSKA (reference sequence). This CDR3 comprises 11 residues. The CDR3 sequence is CMRQGNTEAFF. The DNA for the CDR3 is TGCATGCGGCAGGGGAACACTGAAGCTTTCTTT.

This clone came up a few times. The rearrangement joins TRBV28 to TRBJ1-1; a possible D gene is TRBD1 (5 bases). V was trimmed by 3 bases and J by 0 bases, leaving 14 bases between them. Germline loops: CDR1 MDHEN, CDR2 SYDVKM. This CDR3 is built from 16 residues. The CDR3 spells CASSLGGLGMNTEAFF. CDR3 sequence (DNA): TGTGCCAGCAGTTTGGGGGGGTTGGGGATGAACACTGAAGCTTTCTTT.

V is TRBV5-6 and J is TRBJ1-1; D unresolved. Trimming cost V 0 bases and J 4 bases, with 19 bases left between them. Germline CDR1 and CDR2: SGHDT and YYEEEE. The CDR3 runs 17 residues. CDR3 region: CASSLAAGGVAGTEAFF. DNA for the CDR3: TGTGCCAGCAGCTTGGCAGCGGGCGGGGTTGCCGGCACTGAAGCTTTCTTT.